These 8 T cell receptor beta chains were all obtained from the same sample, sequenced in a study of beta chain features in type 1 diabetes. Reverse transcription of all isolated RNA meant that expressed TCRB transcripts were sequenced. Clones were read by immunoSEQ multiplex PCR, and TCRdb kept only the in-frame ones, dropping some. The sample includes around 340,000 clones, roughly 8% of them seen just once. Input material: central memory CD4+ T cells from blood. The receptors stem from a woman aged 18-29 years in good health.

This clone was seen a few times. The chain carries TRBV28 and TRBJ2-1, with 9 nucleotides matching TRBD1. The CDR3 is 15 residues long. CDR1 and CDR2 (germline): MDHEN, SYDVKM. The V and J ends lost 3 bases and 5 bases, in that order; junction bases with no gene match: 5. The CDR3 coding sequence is TGTGCCAGCAGTTTCCCGGGACAGGGCCACAATGAGCAGTTCTTC. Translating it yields CASSFPGQGHNEQFF.

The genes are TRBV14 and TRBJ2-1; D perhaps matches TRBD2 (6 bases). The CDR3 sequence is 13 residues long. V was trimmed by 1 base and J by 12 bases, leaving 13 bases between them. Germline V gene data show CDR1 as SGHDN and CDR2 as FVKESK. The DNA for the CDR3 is TGTGCCAGCAGCCAAGGCCTACTAGCTACGCAGTTCTTC. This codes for CASSQGLLATQFF.

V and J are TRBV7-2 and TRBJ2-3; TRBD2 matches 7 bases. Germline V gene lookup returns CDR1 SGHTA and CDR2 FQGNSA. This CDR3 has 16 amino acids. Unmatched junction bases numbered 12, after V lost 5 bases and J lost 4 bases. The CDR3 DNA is TGTGCCAGCAGCCATGGAACTAGCGTTCGCTCAGATACGCAGTATTTT. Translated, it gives CASSHGTSVRSDTQYF.

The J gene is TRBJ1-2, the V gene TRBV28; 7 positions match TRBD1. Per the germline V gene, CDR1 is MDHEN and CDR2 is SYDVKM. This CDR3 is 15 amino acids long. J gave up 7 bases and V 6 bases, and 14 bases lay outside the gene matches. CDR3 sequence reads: CASRTNRGGMRGYTF. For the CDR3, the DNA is TGTGCCAGCAGGACAAACAGGGGAGGTATGCGTGGCTACACCTTC.

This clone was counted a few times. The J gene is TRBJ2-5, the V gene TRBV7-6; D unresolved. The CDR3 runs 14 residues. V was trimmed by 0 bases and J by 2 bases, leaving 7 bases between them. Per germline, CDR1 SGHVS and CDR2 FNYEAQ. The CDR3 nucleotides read TGTGCCAGCAGCTTAGCCCCCGAGCAAGAGACCCAGTACTTC. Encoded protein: CASSLAPEQETQYF.

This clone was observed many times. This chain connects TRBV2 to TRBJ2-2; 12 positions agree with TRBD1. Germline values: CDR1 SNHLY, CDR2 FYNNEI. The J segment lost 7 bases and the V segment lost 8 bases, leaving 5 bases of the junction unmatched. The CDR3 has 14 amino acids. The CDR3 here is CASGTGGDIGELFF. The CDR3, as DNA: TGTGCCAGCGGGACAGGGGGCGATATCGGGGAGCTGTTTTTT.

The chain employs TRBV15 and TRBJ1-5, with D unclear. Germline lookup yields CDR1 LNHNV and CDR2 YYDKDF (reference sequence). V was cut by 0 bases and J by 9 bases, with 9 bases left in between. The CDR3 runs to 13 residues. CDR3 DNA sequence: TGTGCCACCAGCAGAGATGGCTACCGGCCCCAGCATTTT. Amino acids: CATSRDGYRPQHF. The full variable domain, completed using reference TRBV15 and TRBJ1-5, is DAMVIQNPRYQVTQFGKPVTLSCSQTLNHNVMYWYQQKSSQAPKLLFHYYDKDFNNEADTPDNFQSRRPNTSFCFLDIRSPGLGDTAMYLCATSRDGYRPQHFGDGTRLSIL.

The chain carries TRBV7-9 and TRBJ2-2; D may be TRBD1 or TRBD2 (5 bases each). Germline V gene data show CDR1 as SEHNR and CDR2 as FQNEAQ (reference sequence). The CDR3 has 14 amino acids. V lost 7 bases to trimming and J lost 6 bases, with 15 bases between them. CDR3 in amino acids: CASTHGTRAGELFF. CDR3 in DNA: TGTGCCAGCACCCACGGGACCCGAGCCGGGGAGCTGTTTTTT. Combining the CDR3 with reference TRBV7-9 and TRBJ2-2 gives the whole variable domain DTGVSQNPRHKITKRGQNVTFRCDPISEHNRLYWYRQTLGQGPEFLTYFQNEAQLEKSRLLSDRFSAERPKGSFSTLEIQRTEQGDSAMYLCASTHGTRAGELFFGEGSRLTVL.